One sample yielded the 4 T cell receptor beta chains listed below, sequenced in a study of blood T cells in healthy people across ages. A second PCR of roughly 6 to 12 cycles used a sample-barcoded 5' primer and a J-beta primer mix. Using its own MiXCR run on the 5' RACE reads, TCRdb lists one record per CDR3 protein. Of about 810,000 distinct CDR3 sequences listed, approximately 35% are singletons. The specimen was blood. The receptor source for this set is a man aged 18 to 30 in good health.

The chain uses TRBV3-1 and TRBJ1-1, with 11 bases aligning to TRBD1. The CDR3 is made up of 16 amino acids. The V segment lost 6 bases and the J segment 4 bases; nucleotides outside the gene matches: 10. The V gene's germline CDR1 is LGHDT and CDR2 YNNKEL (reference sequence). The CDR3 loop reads CASRHGQGAGITEAFF. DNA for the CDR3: TGTGCCAGCAGACACGGACAGGGGGCGGGGATCACTGAAGCTTTCTTT.

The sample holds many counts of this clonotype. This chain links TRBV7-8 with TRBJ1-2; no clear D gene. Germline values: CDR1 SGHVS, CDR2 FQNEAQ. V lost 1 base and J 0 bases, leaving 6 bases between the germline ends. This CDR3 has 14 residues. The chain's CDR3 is CASSLGGANYGYTF. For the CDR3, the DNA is TGTGCCAGCAGCTTAGGAGGAGCTAACTATGGCTACACCTTC.

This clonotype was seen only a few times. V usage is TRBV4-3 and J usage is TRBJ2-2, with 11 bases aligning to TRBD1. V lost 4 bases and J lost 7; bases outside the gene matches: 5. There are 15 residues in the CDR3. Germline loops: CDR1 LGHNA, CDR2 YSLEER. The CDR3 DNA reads TGCGCCAGCAGCCGATGGGACAGGGGGGACGGGGAGCTGTTTTTT. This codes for CASSRWDRGDGELFF.

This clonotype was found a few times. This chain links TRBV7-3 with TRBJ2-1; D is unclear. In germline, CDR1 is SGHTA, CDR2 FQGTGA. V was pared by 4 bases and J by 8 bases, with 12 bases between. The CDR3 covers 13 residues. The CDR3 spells CASSYPEQDEQFF. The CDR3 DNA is TGTGCCAGCAGCTACCCCGAGCAGGATGAGCAGTTCTTC.